There are a few counts of the clone carrying this T cell receptor beta chain. Its cognate antigen is unknown. Using its own MiXCR run on the 5' RACE reads, TCRdb lists one record per CDR3 protein. The data contain some 220,000 distinct CDR3 sequences, less than 3.5% of them singletons. This entry comes from a study of T cells after yellow fever vaccination. Findings and limits, study-wide: The presence of abundant clonotypes contaminating from the bulk population was possible in FACS-sorted repertoires.

The CDR3 extends over 17 amino acids. Germline trimming cut 2 bases from V and 4 bases from J; bases unmatched to any gene: 12. Germline V lookup: CDR1 MNHEY, CDR2 SVGEGT. The chain has TRBV6-2 or TRBV6-3 and TRBJ2-7; 9 bases align to TRBD1. The TCR sequence derives from a man between 18 and 29 years old who received the YFV17D yellow fever vaccine. The starting material was CD4+ T cells sorted from PBMCs, obtained 10 days after the yellow fever booster vaccination. CDR3 sequence reads: CASSYPAGTGLHYEQYF. In DNA, the CDR3 is TGTGCCAGCAGTTACCCCGCCGGGACAGGGCTTCATTACGAGCAGTACTTC.